The 14 T cell receptor beta chains below were found in one sample sequenced in a study of shared clonotypes between healthy human individuals. CD8 cells classed as naive were CD45RO-negative and positively selected for CCR7, excluding terminally differentiated effector memory CD45RA+ cells. Measured with immunoSEQ multiplex PCR; TCRdb has only the in-frame clones, and not every one. Among 1.5 million to 2.5 million clones listed, over 85% were seen once. The sample taken for sequencing was naive CD8+ T cells sorted from blood. These receptors all come from a man aged 18 to 29 in good health.

With respect to this clone: Other nucleotide sequences in the sample specify the same CDR3. The chain joins TRBV7-9 to TRBJ1-1; no definite D call. In germline, CDR1 is SEHNR, CDR2 FQNEAQ (reference sequence). V was cut by 1 base and J by 3 bases, with 3 bases left in between. CDR3 size: 12 residues. The CDR3 coding sequence is TGTGCCAGCAGCTTAGGGTACACTGAAGCTTTCTTT. Its protein product is CASSLGYTEAFF.

This chain joins TRBV15 and TRBJ2-5; weak D call: TRBD2 (5 bases). The V end lost 0 bases, the J end lost 1 base, and 9 bases lay between the germline ends. Germline V gene sequence: CDR1 LNHNV, CDR2 YYDKDF (reference sequence). The CDR3 has 15 amino acids. CDR3 protein: CATSRDIGVQETQYF. The CDR3 DNA is TGTGCCACCAGCAGAGATATCGGGGTCCAAGAGACCCAGTACTTC.

The CDR3 region has the DNA TGTGCCAGCAGTGATAGGTTTTCCCTCGTCGACTATGGCTACACCTTC. It codes for CASSDRFSLVDYGYTF. This sequence joins TRBV6-1 and TRBJ1-2; D ambiguous. The germline V gene has CDR1 MNHNS and CDR2 SASEGT. This CDR3 is 16 amino acids long. The V and J ends lost 3 bases and 3 bases respectively, with 17 bases between them.

The chain recombines TRBV27 with TRBJ2-5, with a weak D call TRBD2 (6 bases). This CDR3 comprises 16 residues. V was trimmed by 0 bases and J by 2 bases, leaving 13 bases between them. Germline V lookup: CDR1 MNHEY, CDR2 SMNVEV (reference sequence). Here the CDR3 reads CASSLSKGTRQETQYF. As DNA, the CDR3 is TGTGCCAGCAGTTTATCGAAGGGGACTCGGCAAGAGACCCAGTACTTC.

This clone has only one observation. This chain connects TRBV29-1 to TRBJ2-7; 7 nucleotides align to TRBD2. CDR1 SQVTM and CDR2 ANQGSEA come from the germline V gene. J lost 4 bases, V lost 5 bases, and 11 bases had no gene match. This CDR3 has 14 amino acids. The CDR3 DNA follows: TGCAGCGTTATTACCGGAGAGGGAGGGTACGAGCAGTACTTC. Its protein product is CSVITGEGGYEQYF.

In the case of this clone: This may be a read error: a much more frequent sequence differs by one nucleotide. This chain joins TRBV4-3 and TRBJ2-2; D ambiguous. This CDR3 is built from 13 residues. V was clipped by 0 bases and J by 6 bases, with 5 bases between them. Germline V CDR1 and CDR2: LGHNA, YSLEER. The CDR3 region is CASSQDRAGELFF. CDR3 DNA sequence: TGCGCCAGCAGCCAAGATAGGGCCGGGGAGCTGTTTTTT.

V usage is TRBV4-3 and J usage is TRBJ2-7, with 7 bases identical to TRBD2. The J segment lost 4 bases and the V segment lost 8 bases, leaving 2 bases of the junction unmatched. The germline CDR1 and CDR2 sequences are LGHNA and YSLEER. The CDR3 length is 11 residues. The DNA for the CDR3 is TGCGCCAGCGCGGGAGAGTACGAGCAGTACTTC. Its translation is CASAGEYEQYF.

CDR3 sequence reads: CAITAGTSGATDTQYF. For the CDR3, the DNA is TGTGCCATCACCGCCGGGACTAGCGGGGCCACAGATACGCAGTATTTT. The genes are TRBV10-3 and TRBJ2-3, with 13 positions matching TRBD2. The CDR3 contains 16 residues. Germline V lookup: CDR1 ENHRY, CDR2 SYGVKD. J was trimmed by 2 bases and V by 7 bases; bases with no gene match: 6.

This chain joins TRBV28 and TRBJ2-5; 10 positions agree with TRBD2. Germline V gene data show CDR1 as MDHEN and CDR2 as SYDVKM. The length of the CDR3 is 15 residues. V was pared by 7 bases and J by 2 bases, with 7 bases of the junction left unmatched. The DNA of the CDR3 is TGTGCCAGCACCCTTAGCGGGGGGAGTCAAGAGACCCAGTACTTC. Amino acids: CASTLSGGSQETQYF.

This clone was recorded once. J is TRBJ2-1 and V is TRBV19, with 7 bases lining up with TRBD2. V shed 2 bases, J shed 5 bases, and the junction held 9 bases outside the gene matches. Per germline, CDR1 LNHDA and CDR2 SQIVND (reference sequence). The CDR3 has 16 residues. CDR3 region: CASSIMASGYNNEQFF. CDR3 DNA: TGTGCCAGTAGTATAATGGCTAGCGGATACAACAATGAGCAGTTCTTC.

CDR3 loop: CASSQVSGTPEKLFF. CDR3 sequence (DNA): TGCGCCAGCAGCCAAGTTTCCGGGACGCCAGAAAAACTGTTTTTT. The chain couples TRBV4-1 to TRBJ1-4; weak D call: TRBD1 (5 bases). The germline CDR1 and CDR2 sequences are MGHRA and YSYEKL. The CDR3 covers 15 residues. V dropped 1 base and J dropped 8 bases, with 14 bases sitting between them.

The chain links TRBV18 to TRBJ2-1; TRBD2 matches 7 bases. CDR3 length equals 15 residues. The trim removed 2 bases at V and 5 bases at J, leaving 6 bases unmatched. Germline V gene sequence: CDR1 KGHSH, CDR2 LQKENI. The CDR3 nucleotides read TGTGCCAGCTCACCATCCCGGGAGGCTCACAATGAGCAGTTCTTC. This codes for CASSPSREAHNEQFF. The full variable domain, rest sourced from reference TRBV18 and TRBJ2-1, is NAGVMQNPRHLVRRRGQEARLRCSPMKGHSHVYWYRQLPEEGLKFMVYLQKENIIDESGMPKERFSAEFPKEGPSILRIQQVVRGDSAAYFCASSPSREAHNEQFFGPGTRLTVL.

This sequence joins TRBV5-4 and TRBJ1-1; possible D gene TRBD1, 5 bases. The germline CDR1 and CDR2 sequences are SGHNT and YYREEE (reference sequence). The V end was cut by 1 base, the J end by 5 bases, with 9 bases between. This CDR3 has 13 amino acids. The CDR3 loop is CASSLPWGTEAFF. The DNA of the CDR3 is TGTGCCAGCAGCTTGCCCTGGGGGACTGAAGCTTTCTTT. Full variable domain (missing parts from reference TRBV5-4 and TRBJ1-1): ETGVTQSPTHLIKTRGQQVTLRCSSQSGHNTVSWYQQALGQGPQFIFQYYREEENGRGNFPPRFSGLQFPNYSSELNVNALELDDSALYLCASSLPWGTEAFFGQGTRLTVV.

This clone was recorded once. The J gene is TRBJ2-3, the V gene TRBV27; D unresolved. Germline V gene data show CDR1 as MNHEY and CDR2 as SMNVEV (reference sequence). This CDR3 has 15 amino acids. V was clipped by 2 bases and J by 2 bases, with 11 bases between them. The CDR3 sequence is CASSLMGISTDTQYF. The CDR3 nucleotides are TGTGCCAGCAGTTTAATGGGGATTTCCACAGATACGCAGTATTTT.